The 17 T cell receptor beta chains below were found in one sample sequenced in a study of radiotherapy plus CTLA-4 blockade in lung cancer. Produced via immunoSEQ multiplex PCR; TCRdb's table is partial and in-frame only. The sample shows 95,000 to 150,000 clones, 85% to 90% of them seen only once. Material: peripheral blood, obtained from a patient treated with radiotherapy plus ipilimumab. These receptors were obtained from a human donor with non-small cell lung cancer that progressed on radiotherapy plus ipilimumab.

This clone was seen just once. The rearrangement uses TRBV10-3 and TRBJ2-1, with 10 bases matching TRBD2. Germline lookup yields CDR1 ENHRY and CDR2 SYGVKD. V trimming: 6 bases; J trimming: 5 bases; junction bases outside the gene matches: 1. This CDR3 is 13 amino acids long. The CDR3 bases are TGTGCCATCAGCACTAGCGGGGACAATGAGCAGTTCTTC. It is translated as CAISTSGDNEQFF.

The rearrangement uses TRBV2 and TRBJ2-2, with D perhaps matching TRBD1 (6 bases). The CDR3 totals 14 residues. CDR1 and CDR2 (germline): SNHLY, FYNNEI. Trimming shortened V by 6 bases and J by 4 bases, and 12 bases separated the two germline ends. This CDR3 reads CASRARDTTGELFF. CDR3 DNA: TGTGCCAGCAGAGCCCGGGACACCACCGGGGAGCTGTTTTTT.

The chain carries TRBV19 and TRBJ1-4; D gene uncertain. The V gene lost 2 bases and the J gene lost 5 bases, with 6 bases spanning the gap. The germline CDR1 and CDR2 sequences are LNHDA and SQIVND (reference sequence). The CDR3 is made up of 13 amino acids. CDR3 in amino acids: CASSITRNEKLFF. CDR3 sequence (DNA): TGTGCCAGTAGTATAACAAGGAATGAAAAACTGTTTTTT.

V usage is TRBV29-1 and J usage is TRBJ2-5; D possibly corresponds to TRBD2 (6 bases). This CDR3 is built from 12 residues. Trimming took 8 bases from V and 5 from J, leaving 15 bases between them. Germline CDR1 is SQVTM and CDR2 is ANQGSEA. The CDR3 sequence: CSSGLGRETQYF. In DNA form, the CDR3 reads TGCAGCTCGGGACTGGGGCGGGAGACCCAGTACTTC.

The chain has TRBV29-1 and TRBJ2-5; D unclear. The CDR3 has 12 amino acids. Germline V gives CDR1 SQVTM, CDR2 ANQGSEA. V lost 6 bases and J 5 bases, leaving 13 bases between the germline ends. The CDR3 DNA follows: TGCAGCGTCCCCTCGTCTGGGGAGACCCAGTACTTC. Encoded protein: CSVPSSGETQYF. Combining the CDR3 with reference TRBV29-1 and TRBJ2-5 gives the whole variable domain SAVISQKPSRDICQRGTSLTIQCQVDSQVTMMFWYRQQPGQSLTLIATANQGSEATYESGFVIDKFPISRPNLTFSTLTVSNMSPEDSSIYLCSVPSSGETQYFGPGTRLLVL.

This chain uses TRBV6-5 with TRBJ1-1; D unclear. The ends were cut back, 0 bases at V and 3 bases at J, with 8 bases in the middle. This CDR3 is 14 amino acids long. Germline assignment: CDR1 MNHEY and CDR2 SVGAGI. The CDR3: CASSYSKRHTEAFF. CDR3 DNA sequence: TGTGCCAGCAGTTACTCGAAACGTCACACTGAAGCTTTCTTT.

The rearrangement links TRBV6-5 to TRBJ2-2; no clear D gene. CDR1 is MNHEY and CDR2 is SVGAGI in the germline V gene. V lost 2 bases and J 6 bases, leaving 7 bases between the germline ends. This CDR3 is built from 13 residues. The CDR3 region is CASSYRGAGELFF. The CDR3 region has the DNA TGTGCCAGCAGTTACCGAGGCGCCGGGGAGCTGTTTTTT.

The rearrangement uses TRBV29-1 and TRBJ1-2; D is possibly TRBD1 (6 bases). Germline CDR1 is SQVTM and CDR2 is ANQGSEA. Trimming removed 4 bases from V and 8 bases from J, with 20 bases in between. There are 14 residues in the CDR3. The CDR3 DNA is TGCAGCGTTGCGGGGGCGGGGGGCCTAGGAGGCTACACCTTC. This sequence encodes CSVAGAGGLGGYTF.

V and J are TRBV11-1 and TRBJ1-1; possible D gene TRBD1, 5 bases. Germline loops: CDR1 SGHAT, CDR2 FQDESV (reference sequence). V lost 6 bases and J 1 base, leaving 12 bases between the germline ends. The CDR3 is 14 amino acids. This CDR3 is CASSDRQPNTEAFF. Written as DNA, the CDR3 is TGTGCCAGCAGTGACCGACAGCCGAACACTGAAGCTTTCTTT.

The gene calls are TRBV11-2 and TRBJ2-1; the D gene could be TRBD1 or TRBD2 (5 bases each). This CDR3 has 12 amino acids. Looked up from germline, CDR1 is SGHAT and CDR2 is FQNNGV. Trimming pared 7 bases from V and 7 bases from J, leaving 11 bases between. The CDR3 DNA is TGTGCCAGCACACTGGGACGGAATGAGCAGTTCTTC. This sequence encodes CASTLGRNEQFF.

The gene calls are TRBV7-8 and TRBJ1-3; unclear D gene. Germline V gene data show CDR1 as SGHVS and CDR2 as FQNEAQ. Deletions cut 5 bases from V and 0 bases from J, with 5 bases between. The length of the CDR3 is 13 residues. The CDR3 coding sequence is TGTGCCAGCAGCACGACCTCTGGAAACACCATATATTTT. Its translation: CASSTTSGNTIYF.

This clone was observed once. The rearrangement joins TRBV6-6 to TRBJ2-1; D is undetermined. Germline assignment: CDR1 MNHNY and CDR2 SVGAGI (reference sequence). This CDR3 spans 14 amino acids. V shed 2 bases and J shed 5 bases, with 10 bases lying between them. The CDR3: CASSYSGPDNEQFF. CDR3 nucleotides: TGTGCCAGCAGTTACAGTGGACCGGACAATGAGCAGTTCTTC.

The chain combines TRBV5-1 with TRBJ1-1, with D tentatively TRBD1 (5 bases). CDR3 length: 15 residues. Trimming took off 4 bases at V and 10 bases at J, with 23 bases between the two ends. Germline-derived CDR1 and CDR2 are SGHRS and YFSETQ. The CDR3 DNA reads as TGCGCCAGCAGCCTAGGGGTTGTAGGTCTTGCTGTAGCTTTCTTT. Its translation: CASSLGVVGLAVAFF.

The chain uses TRBV25-1 and TRBJ2-2; 11 bases fit TRBD1. Losses at the gene ends were 4 bases for V and 4 bases for J; bases not matched to a gene: 2. There are 15 residues in the CDR3. The germline V gene encodes CDR1 MGHDK and CDR2 SYGVNS. The CDR3 sequence is CASSGTGGITGELFF. CDR3 DNA: TGTGCCAGCAGTGGGACAGGGGGCATCACCGGGGAGCTGTTTTTT.

The chain links TRBV7-9 to TRBJ1-3; D call uncertain. CDR3 size: 12 residues. CDR1 is SEHNR and CDR2 is FQNEAQ in the germline V gene (reference sequence). V shed 1 base and J shed 7 bases, with 5 bases lying between them. CDR3 coding DNA: TGTGCCAGCAGCTTAGTTCGGAACACCATATATTTT. Amino acids: CASSLVRNTIYF.

J is TRBJ1-3 and V is TRBV30; 8 nucleotides agree with TRBD1. Per the germline V gene, CDR1 is GTSNPN and CDR2 is SVGIG (reference sequence). Trimming at V came to 4 bases and at J to 8 bases, leaving 10 bases not matched to a gene. The CDR3 sequence is 14 residues long. Written as DNA, the CDR3 is TGTGCCTGGAAGCGACAGGGGTGGGGAGACACCATATATTTT. Translating gives CAWKRQGWGDTIYF.

A single count supports this clone. The V and J genes are TRBV19 and TRBJ2-7; weak D call: TRBD1 (6 bases). Germline CDR1 reads LNHDA; CDR2 reads SQIVND (reference sequence). V lost 8 bases and J 0 bases, leaving 8 bases between the germline ends. The CDR3 has 12 residues. The CDR3 coding sequence is TGTGCCAGTGGGACAAACTCCTACGAGCAGTACTTC. Translated, it gives CASGTNSYEQYF.